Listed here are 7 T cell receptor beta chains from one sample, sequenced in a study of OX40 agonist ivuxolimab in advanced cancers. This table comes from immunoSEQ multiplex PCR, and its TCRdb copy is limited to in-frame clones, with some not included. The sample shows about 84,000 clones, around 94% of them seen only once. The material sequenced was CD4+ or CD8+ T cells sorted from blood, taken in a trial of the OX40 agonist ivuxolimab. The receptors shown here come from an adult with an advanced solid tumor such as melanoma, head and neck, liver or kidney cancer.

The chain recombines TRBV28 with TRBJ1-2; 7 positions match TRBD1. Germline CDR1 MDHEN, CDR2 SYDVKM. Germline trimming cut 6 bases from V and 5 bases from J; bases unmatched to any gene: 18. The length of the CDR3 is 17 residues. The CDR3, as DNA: TGTGCCAGCAGCGATCGAGAACAGGGGAATACCCCTTATGGCTACACCTTC. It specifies CASSDREQGNTPYGYTF.

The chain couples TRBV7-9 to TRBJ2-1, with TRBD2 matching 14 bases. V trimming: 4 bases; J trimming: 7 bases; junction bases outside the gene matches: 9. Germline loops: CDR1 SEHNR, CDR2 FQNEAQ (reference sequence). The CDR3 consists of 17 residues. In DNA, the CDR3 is TGTGCCAGCAGCTACGGACGACTAGCGGGAGGGCTGAATGAGCAGTTCTTC. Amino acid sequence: CASSYGRLAGGLNEQFF.

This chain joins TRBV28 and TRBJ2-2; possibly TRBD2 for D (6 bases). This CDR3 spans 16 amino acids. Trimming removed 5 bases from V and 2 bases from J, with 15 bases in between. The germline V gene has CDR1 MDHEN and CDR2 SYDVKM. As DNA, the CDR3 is TGTGCCAGCAGTCACCGTTATGGGACTAACACCGGGGAGCTGTTTTTT. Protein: CASSHRYGTNTGELFF.

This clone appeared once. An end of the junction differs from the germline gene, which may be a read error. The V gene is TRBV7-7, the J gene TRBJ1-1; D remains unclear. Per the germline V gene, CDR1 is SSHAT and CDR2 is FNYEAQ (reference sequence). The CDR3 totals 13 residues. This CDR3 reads CASSLEVNTEAFF. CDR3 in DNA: TGTGCTAGCAGCTTAGAGGTGAACACTGAAGCTTTCTTT.

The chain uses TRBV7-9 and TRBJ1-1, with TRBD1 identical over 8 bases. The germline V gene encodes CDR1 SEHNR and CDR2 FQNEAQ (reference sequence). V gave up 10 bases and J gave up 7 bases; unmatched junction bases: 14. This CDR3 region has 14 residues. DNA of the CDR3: TGTGCCACCGGGGCAGGGGGCAATGTTCTTGAAGCTTTCTTT. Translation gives CATGAGGNVLEAFF.

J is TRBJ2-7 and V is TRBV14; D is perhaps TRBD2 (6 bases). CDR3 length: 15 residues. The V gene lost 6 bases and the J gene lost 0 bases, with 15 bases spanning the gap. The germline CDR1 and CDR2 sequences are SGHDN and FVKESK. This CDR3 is CASREASVPSYEQYF. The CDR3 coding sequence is TGTGCCAGCAGGGAAGCTAGCGTACCCTCCTACGAGCAGTACTTC.

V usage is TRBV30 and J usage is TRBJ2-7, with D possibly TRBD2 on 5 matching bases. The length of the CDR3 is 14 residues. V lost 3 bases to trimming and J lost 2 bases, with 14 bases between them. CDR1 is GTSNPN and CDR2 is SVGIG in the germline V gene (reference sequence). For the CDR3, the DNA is TGTGCCTGGAGGTTCGGGGTAGCGACCTACGAGCAGTACTTC. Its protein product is CAWRFGVATYEQYF.